The clone carrying this TCR beta chain was detected only a few times. In the original processing: Researchers report that nucleated cell counts were estimated from reference gene primer amplification. Measured with immunoSEQ multiplex PCR; TCRdb has only the in-frame clones, and not every one. The DNA gave D and trimming, while V, J and clone size come from that table. Of around 180,000 clones listed, around 80% are singletons. The CDR3 covers 19 residues. Trimming cost V 1 base and J 3 bases, with 22 bases left between them. Germline V lookup: CDR1 SGHNT, CDR2 YENEEA. The sample belongs to a study of blood T cell repertoires in COVID-19. Background on the study: There were acute and convalescent COVID-19 samples, and they came from the United States, Italy and Spain. Sources were T cells, B-cell-depleted T cells, or PBMCs; the material itself was cDNA or gDNA.

The clonotype was recovered from a man between 70 and 80 years old with active or convalescent COVID-19. The V gene is TRBV11-3, the J gene TRBJ2-1; D perhaps matches TRBD2 (5 bases). The sequencing input was peripheral blood. The CDR3 loop reads CASSLGWQEDGGDYNEQFF. In nucleotides, the CDR3 is TGTGCCAGCAGCTTAGGGTGGCAGGAGGACGGTGGGGACTACAATGAGCAGTTCTTC.